These 5 T cell receptor beta chains were sequenced from one sample in a study of response to subunit inactivated influenza vaccine. TCRdb re-called the RT-PCR reads with MiXCR, one entry per CDR3 protein. The table shows 500,000 to 550,000 distinct CDR3 sequences, with approximately 20% occurring only once. The sample was also linked to a second study, of T cells expressing NK-cell markers. This second study notes: TCR beta cDNA was generated via 5'RACE template switching incorporating UMIs.

The sample was CD4+ T cells sorted from PBMCs, taken about 11 days after vaccination. The receptors were sampled from a man between 45 and 60 years old who received an inactivated influenza vaccine.

This sequence joins TRBV7-9 and TRBJ2-1; 10 bases line up with TRBD1. Germline CDR1 is SEHNR and CDR2 is FQNEAQ (reference sequence). The J segment lost 6 bases and the V segment lost 1 base, leaving 6 bases of the junction unmatched. CDR3 length: 16 amino acids. The CDR3, as DNA: TGTGCCAGCAGCTTAGATAGGACAGGGGGGATCAATGAGCAGTTCTTC. This sequence encodes CASSLDRTGGINEQFF. Supplemented by reference TRBV7-9 and TRBJ2-1, the full variable domain reads DTGVSQNPRHKITKRGQNVTFRCDPISEHNRLYWYRQTLGQGPEFLTYFQNEAQLEKSRLLSDRFSAERPKGSFSTLEIQRTEQGDSAMYLCASSLDRTGGINEQFFGPGTRLTVL.

This chain joins TRBV4-3 and TRBJ2-1; D might be TRBD1 or TRBD2, each matching 6 bases. Trimming removed 1 base from V and 12 bases from J, with 16 bases in between. This CDR3 region has 14 residues. The germline gives CDR1 LGHNA, CDR2 YSLEER. The CDR3 here is CASSQVWKQGGQFF. CDR3 DNA sequence: TGCGCCAGCAGCCAAGTGTGGAAACAGGGAGGGCAGTTCTTC.

J is TRBJ2-1 and V is TRBV2; D possibly uses TRBD1 or TRBD2 (5 bases each). CDR1 is SNHLY, CDR2 FYNNEI, per germline. The V end lost 6 bases, the J end lost 0 bases, and 18 bases lay between the germline ends. The CDR3 is 17 residues long. CDR3 loop: CASRDSGAGRSYNEQFF. CDR3 in DNA: TGTGCCAGCAGGGACTCGGGTGCAGGGCGCTCCTACAATGAGCAGTTCTTC.

The rearrangement links TRBV20-1 to TRBJ1-1; D is possibly TRBD1 (5 bases). Trimming cost V 4 bases and J 6 bases, with 15 bases left between them. In germline, CDR1 is DFQATT, CDR2 SNEGSKA (reference sequence). There are 13 residues in the CDR3. For the CDR3, the DNA is TGCAGTGCTATTAGACAGATTGCTGCTGAAGCTTTCTTT. It specifies CSAIRQIAAEAFF.

The rearrangement uses TRBV14 and TRBJ2-5; TRBD2 aligns across 8 bases. Germline V gene sequence: CDR1 SGHDN, CDR2 FVKESK. CDR3 length: 15 amino acids. Trimming removed 6 bases from V and 1 base from J; junction bases left unmatched: 7. The CDR3 DNA is TGTGCCAGCAGTAAAGCCGGACTAGCCCAAGAGACCCAGTACTTC. It is translated as CASSKAGLAQETQYF.